This TCR beta chain is drawn from a study of early stage breast cancer tumors. About the research overall: Among around twelve ER+/PR+/HER2- tumors, eight were ductal, four lobular.

Notes on this clone: What it binds is unknown.

Study outcomes and limitations: Unsorted bulk genomic DNA sequencing lacked pairing and functional marker data.

Sequenced by immunoSEQ multiplex PCR; TCRdb stores in-frame clones only, minus some. This repertoire shows 50,000 to 65,000 clones, over 65% found once; its top ten account for approximately 3.6%. The sequencing input was blood. The sequence was obtained from a young adult with breast cancer.

The CDR3: CASSFNTYSTGTEAFF. The CDR3 nucleotides read TGTGCCAGCAGCTTTAATACCTACTCGACAGGCACTGAAGCTTTCTTT. V usage is TRBV7-8 and J usage is TRBJ1-1, with a possible D match to TRBD1 (6 bases). The ends were cut back, 3 bases at V and 4 bases at J, with 18 bases in the middle. Germline V CDR1 and CDR2: SGHVS, FQNEAQ. The CDR3 covers 16 residues.